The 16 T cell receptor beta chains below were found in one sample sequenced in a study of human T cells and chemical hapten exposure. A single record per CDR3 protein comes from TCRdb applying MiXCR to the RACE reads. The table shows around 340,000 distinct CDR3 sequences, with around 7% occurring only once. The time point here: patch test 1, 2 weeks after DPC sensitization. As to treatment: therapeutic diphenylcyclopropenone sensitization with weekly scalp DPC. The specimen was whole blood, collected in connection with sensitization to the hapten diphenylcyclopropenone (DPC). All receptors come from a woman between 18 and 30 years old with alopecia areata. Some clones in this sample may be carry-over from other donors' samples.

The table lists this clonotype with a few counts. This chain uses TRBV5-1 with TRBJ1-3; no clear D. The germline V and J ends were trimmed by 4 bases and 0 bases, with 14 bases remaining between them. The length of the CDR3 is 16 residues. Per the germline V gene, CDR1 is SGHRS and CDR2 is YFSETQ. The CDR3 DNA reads TGCGCCAGCAGCCCAAGCCCCGGGTCCTCTGGAAACACCATATATTTT. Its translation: CASSPSPGSSGNTIYF.

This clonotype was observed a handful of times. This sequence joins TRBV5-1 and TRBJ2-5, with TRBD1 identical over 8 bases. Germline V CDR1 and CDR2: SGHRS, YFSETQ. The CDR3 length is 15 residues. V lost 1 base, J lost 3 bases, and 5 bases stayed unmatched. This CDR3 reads CASSLRQGTEETQYF. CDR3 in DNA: TGCGCCAGCAGCTTGAGACAGGGGACCGAAGAGACCCAGTACTTC.

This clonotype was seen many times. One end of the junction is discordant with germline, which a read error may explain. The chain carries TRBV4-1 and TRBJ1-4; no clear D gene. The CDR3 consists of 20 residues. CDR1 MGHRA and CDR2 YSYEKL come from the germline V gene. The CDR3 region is CASSQDIQVTLLATNEKLFF. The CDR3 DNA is TGCGCCAGCAGTCAAGATATCCAGGTTACCCTTCTTGCAACTAATGAAAAACTGTTTTTT.

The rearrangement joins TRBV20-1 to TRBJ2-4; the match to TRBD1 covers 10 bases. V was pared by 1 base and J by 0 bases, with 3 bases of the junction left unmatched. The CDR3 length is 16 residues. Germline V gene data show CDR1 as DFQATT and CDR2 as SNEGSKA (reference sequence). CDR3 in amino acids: CSARGDRGLAKNIQYF. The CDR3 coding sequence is TGCAGTGCTAGAGGGGACAGGGGACTAGCCAAAAACATTCAGTACTTC.

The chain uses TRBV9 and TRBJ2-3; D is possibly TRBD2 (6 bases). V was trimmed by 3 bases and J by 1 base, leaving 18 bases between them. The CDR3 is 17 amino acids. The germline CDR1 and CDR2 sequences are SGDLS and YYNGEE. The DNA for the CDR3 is TGTGCCAGCAGCGGACCCCCGGCTCCGGGGGGCACAGATACGCAGTATTTT. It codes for CASSGPPAPGGTDTQYF.

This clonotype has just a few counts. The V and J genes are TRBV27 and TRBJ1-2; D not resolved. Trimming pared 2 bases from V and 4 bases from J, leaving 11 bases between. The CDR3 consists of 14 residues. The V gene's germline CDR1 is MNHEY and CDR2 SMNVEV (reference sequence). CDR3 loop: CASSLKGRLYGYTF. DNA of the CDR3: TGTGCCAGCAGTTTAAAGGGCAGACTCTATGGCTACACCTTC.

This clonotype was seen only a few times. CDR3 nucleotides: TGTGCCACTCTTATTAGCGGCACAGATACGCAGTATTTT. This codes for CATLISGTDTQYF. This chain connects TRBV6-2 or TRBV6-3 to TRBJ2-3, with D possibly TRBD2 on 5 matching bases. The V end lost 10 bases, the J end lost 1 base, and 12 bases lay between the germline ends. The CDR3 has 13 amino acids. The germline V gene has CDR1 MNHEY and CDR2 SVGEGT.

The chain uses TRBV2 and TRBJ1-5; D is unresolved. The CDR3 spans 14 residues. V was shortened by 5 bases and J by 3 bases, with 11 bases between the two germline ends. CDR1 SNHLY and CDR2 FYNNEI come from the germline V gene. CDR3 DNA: TGTGCCAGCAGTCAGGACTACGACAATCAGCCCCAGCATTTT. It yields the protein CASSQDYDNQPQHF.

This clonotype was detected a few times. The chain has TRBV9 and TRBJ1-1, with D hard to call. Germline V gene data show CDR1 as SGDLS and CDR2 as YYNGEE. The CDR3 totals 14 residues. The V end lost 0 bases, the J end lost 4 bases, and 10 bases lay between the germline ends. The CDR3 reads CASSVVPEGTEAFF. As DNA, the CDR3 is TGTGCCAGCAGCGTAGTTCCTGAGGGCACTGAAGCTTTCTTT.

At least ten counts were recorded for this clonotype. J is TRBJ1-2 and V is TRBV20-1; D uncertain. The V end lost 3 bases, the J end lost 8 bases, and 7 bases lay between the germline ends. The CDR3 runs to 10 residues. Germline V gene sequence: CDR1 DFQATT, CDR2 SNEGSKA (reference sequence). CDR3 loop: CSASREGYTF. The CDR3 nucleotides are TGCAGTGCTAGTCGGGAGGGCTACACCTTC.

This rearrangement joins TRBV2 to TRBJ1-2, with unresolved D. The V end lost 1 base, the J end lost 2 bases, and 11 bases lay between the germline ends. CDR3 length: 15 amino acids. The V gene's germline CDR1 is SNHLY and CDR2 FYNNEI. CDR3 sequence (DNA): TGTGCCAGCAGTGAAGTAAGCCCGTCAAACTATGGCTACACCTTC. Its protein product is CASSEVSPSNYGYTF.

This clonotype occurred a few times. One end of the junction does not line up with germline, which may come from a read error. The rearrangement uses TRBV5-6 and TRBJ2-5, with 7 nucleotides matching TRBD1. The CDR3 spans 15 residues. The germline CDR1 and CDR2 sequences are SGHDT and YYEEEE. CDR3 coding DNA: TGTGCCAGCAGCTTGCGGGACAGAACTAAAGAGGCCCAGTACTTC. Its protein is CASSLRDRTKEAQYF. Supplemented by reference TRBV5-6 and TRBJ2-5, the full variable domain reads DAGVTQSPTHLIKTRGQQVTLRCSPKSGHDTVSWYQQALGQGPQFIFQYYEEEERQRGNFPDRFSGHQFPNYSSELNVNALLLGDSALYLCASSLRDRTKEAQYFGPGTRLLVL.

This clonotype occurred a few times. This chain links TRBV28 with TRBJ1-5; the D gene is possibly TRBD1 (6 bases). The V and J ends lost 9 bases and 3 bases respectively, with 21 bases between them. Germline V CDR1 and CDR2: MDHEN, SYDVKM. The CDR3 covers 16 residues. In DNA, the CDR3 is TGTGCCAGTCAACCCGCCTTGGGGGGGGCCAATCAGCCCCAGCATTTT. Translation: CASQPALGGANQPQHF.

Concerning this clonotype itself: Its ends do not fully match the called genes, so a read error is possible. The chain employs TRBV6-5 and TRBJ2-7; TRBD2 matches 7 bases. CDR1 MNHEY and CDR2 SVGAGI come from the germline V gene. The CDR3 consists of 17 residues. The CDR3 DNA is TGTGCCAGCAGTTACGCGGGAGCTGGGGCAGGGCCCGGCGAGCTGTACTTC. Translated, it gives CASSYAGAGAGPGELYF.

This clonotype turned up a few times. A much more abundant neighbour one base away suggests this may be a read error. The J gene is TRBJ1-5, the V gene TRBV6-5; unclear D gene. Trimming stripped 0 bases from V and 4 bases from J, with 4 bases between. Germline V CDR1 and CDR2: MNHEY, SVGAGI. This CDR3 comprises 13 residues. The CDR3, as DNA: TGTGCCAGCAGTTACTCGTGGAATCAGCCCCAGCATTTT. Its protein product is CASSYSWNQPQHF.

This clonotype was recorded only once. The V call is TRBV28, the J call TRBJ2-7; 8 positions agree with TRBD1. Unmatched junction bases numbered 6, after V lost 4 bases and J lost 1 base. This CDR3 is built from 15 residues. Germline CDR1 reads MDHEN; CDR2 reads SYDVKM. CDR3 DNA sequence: TGTGCCAGCAGTTCAGGACAGGGCTTATCCTACGAGCAGTACTTC. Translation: CASSSGQGLSYEQYF.